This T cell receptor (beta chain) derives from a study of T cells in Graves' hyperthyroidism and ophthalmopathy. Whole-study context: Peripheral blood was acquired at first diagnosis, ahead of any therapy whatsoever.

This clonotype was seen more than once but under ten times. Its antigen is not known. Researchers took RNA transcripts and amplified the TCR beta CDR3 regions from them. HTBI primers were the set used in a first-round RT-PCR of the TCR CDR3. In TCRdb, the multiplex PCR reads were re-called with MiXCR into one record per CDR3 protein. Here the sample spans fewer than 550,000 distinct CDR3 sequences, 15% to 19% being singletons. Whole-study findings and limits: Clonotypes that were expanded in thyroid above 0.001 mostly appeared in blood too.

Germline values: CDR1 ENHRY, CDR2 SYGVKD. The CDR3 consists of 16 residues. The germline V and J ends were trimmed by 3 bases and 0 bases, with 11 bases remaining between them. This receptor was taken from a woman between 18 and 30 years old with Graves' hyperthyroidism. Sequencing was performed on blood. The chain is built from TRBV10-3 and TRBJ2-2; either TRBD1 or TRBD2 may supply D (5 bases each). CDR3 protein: CAISDFWGTNTGELFF. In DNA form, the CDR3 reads TGTGCCATCAGTGATTTTTGGGGGACGAACACCGGGGAGCTGTTTTTT.